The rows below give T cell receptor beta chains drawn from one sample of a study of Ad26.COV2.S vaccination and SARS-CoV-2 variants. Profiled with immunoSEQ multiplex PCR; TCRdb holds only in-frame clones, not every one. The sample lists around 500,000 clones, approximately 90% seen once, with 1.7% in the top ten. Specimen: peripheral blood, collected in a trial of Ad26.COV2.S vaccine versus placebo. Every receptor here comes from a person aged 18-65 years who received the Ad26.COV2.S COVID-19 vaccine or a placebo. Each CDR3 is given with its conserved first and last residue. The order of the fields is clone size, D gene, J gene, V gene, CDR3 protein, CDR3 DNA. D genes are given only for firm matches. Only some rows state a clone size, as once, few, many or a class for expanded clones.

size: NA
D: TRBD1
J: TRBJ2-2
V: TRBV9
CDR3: CASSPRTGNTGELFF
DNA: TGTGCCAGCAGCCCCCGGACAGGGAACACCGGGGAGCTGTTTTTT

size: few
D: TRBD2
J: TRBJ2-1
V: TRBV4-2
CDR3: CASSEESGRAFDEQFF
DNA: TGTGCCAGCAGCGAAGAAAGCGGGAGGGCCTTTGATGAGCAGTTCTTC

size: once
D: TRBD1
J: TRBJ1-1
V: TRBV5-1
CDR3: CASSLDWTGYTEAFF
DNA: TGCGCCAGCAGCTTGGATTGGACAGGATACACTGAAGCTTTCTTT

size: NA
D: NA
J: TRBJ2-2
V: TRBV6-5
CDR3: CASSSTVTNTGELFF
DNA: TGTGCCAGCAGTTCCACAGTTACGAACACCGGGGAGCTGTTTTTT

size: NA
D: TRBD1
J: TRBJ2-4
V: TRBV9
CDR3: CASSPGTGVNIQYF
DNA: TGTGCCAGCAGCCCCGGGACAGGGGTAAACATTCAGTACTTC

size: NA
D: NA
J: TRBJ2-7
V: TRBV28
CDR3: CASSYGPSYEQYF
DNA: TGTGCCAGCAGTTATGGACCTTCCTACGAGCAGTACTTC

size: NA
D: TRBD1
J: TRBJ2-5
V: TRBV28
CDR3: CASSTDRAWTQYF
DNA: TGTGCCAGCAGTACGGACAGGGCGTGGACCCAGTACTTC

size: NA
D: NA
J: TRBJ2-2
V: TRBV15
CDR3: CATSTPVPGENTGELFF
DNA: TGTGCCACCAGCACCCCGGTGCCGGGAGAGAACACCGGGGAGCTGTTTTTT

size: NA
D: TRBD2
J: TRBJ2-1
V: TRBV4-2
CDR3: CASSQATGGPAYGEQFF
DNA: TGTGCCAGCAGCCAAGCCACGGGAGGGCCGGCTTATGGTGAGCAGTTCTTC

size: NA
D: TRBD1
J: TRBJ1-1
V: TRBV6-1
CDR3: CASSELGTGEAFF
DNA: TGTGCCAGCAGTGAACTCGGGACAGGTGAAGCTTTCTTT

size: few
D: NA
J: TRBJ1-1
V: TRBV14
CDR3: CASSQVQNTEAFF
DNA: TGTGCCAGCAGCCAAGTACAGAACACTGAAGCTTTCTTT

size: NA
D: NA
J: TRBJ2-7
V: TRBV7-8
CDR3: CASSPILRRVSYEQYF
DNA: TGTGCCAGCAGCCCTATTCTCCGGAGGGTTTCCTACGAGCAGTACTTC

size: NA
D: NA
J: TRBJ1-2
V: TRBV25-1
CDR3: CASSESAVSSYGYTF
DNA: TGTGCCAGCAGTGAATCGGCGGTTTCATCCTATGGCTACACCTTC

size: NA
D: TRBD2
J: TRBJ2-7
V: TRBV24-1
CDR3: CATSEYDSPAGSSYEQYF
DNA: TGTGCCACCAGTGAGTACGACTCGCCAGCGGGGAGCTCCTACGAGCAGTACTTC

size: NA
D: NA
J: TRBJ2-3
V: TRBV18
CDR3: CASSPTSTDTQYF
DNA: TGTGCCAGCTCACCTACTAGCACAGATACGCAGTATTTT

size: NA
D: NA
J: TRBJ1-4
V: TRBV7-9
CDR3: CASSTQEKLFF
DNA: TGTGCCAGCAGCACACAGGAAAAACTGTTTTTT

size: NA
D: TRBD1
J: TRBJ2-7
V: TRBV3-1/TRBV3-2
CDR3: CASSPTGVTYEQYF
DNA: TGTGCCAGCAGCCCGACAGGGGTAACCTACGAGCAGTACTTC

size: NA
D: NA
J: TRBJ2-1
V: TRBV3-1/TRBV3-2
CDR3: CASSQGVSNEQFF
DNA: TGTGCCAGCAGCCAAGGGGTATCAAATGAGCAGTTCTTC

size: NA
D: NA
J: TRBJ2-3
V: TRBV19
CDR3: CASSNLGTQISQYF
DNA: TGTGCCAGTAGTAATCTTGGAACACAGATATCGCAGTATTTT

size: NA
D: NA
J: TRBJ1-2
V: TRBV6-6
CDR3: CASSYSMGSGPYGYTF
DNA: TGTGCCAGCAGTTACTCGATGGGTTCGGGGCCCTATGGCTACACCTTC

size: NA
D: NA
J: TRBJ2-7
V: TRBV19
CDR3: CASSPGGGRYSGYEQYF
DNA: TGTGCCAGTAGCCCGGGGGGCGGGAGATATAGCGGTTACGAGCAGTACTTC

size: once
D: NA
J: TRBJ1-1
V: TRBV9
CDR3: CASSVAPLNTEAFF
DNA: TGTGCCAGCAGCGTAGCGCCCTTGAACACTGAAGCTTTCTTT

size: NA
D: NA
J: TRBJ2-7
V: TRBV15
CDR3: CATSRDPKGTYEQYF
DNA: TGTGCCACCAGCAGAGATCCAAAGGGGACCTACGAGCAGTACTTC

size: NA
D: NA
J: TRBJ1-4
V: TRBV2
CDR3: CAAGGQGTNEKLFF
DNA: TGTGCCGCTGGGGGCCAGGGGACTAATGAAAAACTGTTTTTT

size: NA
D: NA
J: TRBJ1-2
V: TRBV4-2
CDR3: CASSKNYGYTF
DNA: TGTGCCAGCAGCAAAAACTATGGCTACACCTTC

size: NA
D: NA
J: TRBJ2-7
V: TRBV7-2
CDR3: CASSSPLRAPYEQYF
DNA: TGTGCCAGCAGCTCCCCCCTGCGGGCGCCCTACGAGCAGTACTTC

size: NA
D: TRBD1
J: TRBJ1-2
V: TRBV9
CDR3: CASSVEAPDRAVHYGYTF
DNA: TGTGCCAGCAGCGTAGAAGCTCCTGACAGGGCCGTCCACTATGGCTACACCTTC

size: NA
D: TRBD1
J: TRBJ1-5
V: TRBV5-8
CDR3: CASGTGERLFISNQPQHF
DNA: TGTGCCAGCGGAACAGGGGAGAGGTTGTTTATTAGCAATCAGCCCCAGCATTTT

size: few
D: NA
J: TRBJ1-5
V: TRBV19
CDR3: CASSAQGSRQPQHF
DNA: TGTGCCAGTAGTGCACAGGGTTCTCGGCAGCCCCAGCATTTT

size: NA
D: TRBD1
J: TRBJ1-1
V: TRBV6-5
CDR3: CASRLGQGGEAFF
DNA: TGTGCCAGCAGACTCGGACAGGGGGGTGAAGCTTTCTTT

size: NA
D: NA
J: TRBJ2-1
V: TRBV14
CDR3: CASSPFPGRDNEQFF
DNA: TGTGCCAGCAGCCCCTTCCCGGGAAGGGACAATGAGCAGTTCTTC

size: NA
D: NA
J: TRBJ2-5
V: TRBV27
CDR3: CASSQDRAGPQTQYF
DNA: TGTGCCAGCAGCCAAGATAGGGCGGGACCCCAAACCCAGTACTTC

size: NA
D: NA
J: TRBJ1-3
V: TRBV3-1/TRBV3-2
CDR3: CASSQGRSVSGNTIYF
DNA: TGTGCCAGCAGCCAAGGGAGAAGTGTATCTGGAAACACCATATATTTT

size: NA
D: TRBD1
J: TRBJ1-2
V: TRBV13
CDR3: CASSPRTGNNYGYTF
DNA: TGTGCCAGCAGCCCACGGACAGGGAATAACTATGGCTACACCTTC

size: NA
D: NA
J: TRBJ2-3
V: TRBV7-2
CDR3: CASSFDYLPYTDTQYF
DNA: TGTGCCAGCAGCTTCGACTACTTACCGTACACAGATACGCAGTATTTT

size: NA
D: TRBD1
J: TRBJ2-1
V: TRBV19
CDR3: CASSEVEDRDLENEQFF
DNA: TGTGCCAGTAGTGAGGTCGAAGACAGGGACCTAGAGAATGAGCAGTTCTTC

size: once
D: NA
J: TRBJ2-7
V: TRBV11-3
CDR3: CASSYGREQYF
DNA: TGTGCCAGCAGCTATGGACGCGAGCAGTACTTC

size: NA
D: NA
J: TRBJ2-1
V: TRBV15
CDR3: CATEVRRGRNEQFF
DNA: TGTGCCACCGAGGTGAGGCGGGGCCGCAATGAGCAGTTCTTC

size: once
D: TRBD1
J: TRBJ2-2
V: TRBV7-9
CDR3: CASSGGQGRTGELFF
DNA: TGTGCCAGCAGCGGCGGACAGGGACGAACCGGGGAGCTGTTTTTT

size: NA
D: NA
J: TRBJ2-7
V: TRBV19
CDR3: CASSILPNYEQYF
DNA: TGTGCCAGTAGTATCTTGCCGAACTACGAGCAGTACTTC

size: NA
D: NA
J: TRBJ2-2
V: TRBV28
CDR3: CASSFPGTAGELFF
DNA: TGTGCCAGCAGTTTCCCCGGAACGGCCGGGGAGCTGTTTTTT

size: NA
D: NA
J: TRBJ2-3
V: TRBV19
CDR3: CASRGQSTDTQYF
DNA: TGTGCCAGTAGGGGACAAAGCACAGATACGCAGTATTTT

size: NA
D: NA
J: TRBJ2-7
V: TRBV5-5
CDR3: CASSLQGYEQYF
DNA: TGTGCCAGCAGCCTACAGGGCTACGAGCAGTACTTC

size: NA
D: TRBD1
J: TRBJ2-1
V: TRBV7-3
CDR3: CASSRTGQGHGNEQFF
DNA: TGTGCCAGCAGCCGAACCGGACAGGGGCATGGGAATGAGCAGTTCTTC

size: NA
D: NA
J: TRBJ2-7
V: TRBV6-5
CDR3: CASPLQGQAYEQYF
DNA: TGTGCCAGCCCGCTTCAGGGGCAGGCCTACGAGCAGTACTTC

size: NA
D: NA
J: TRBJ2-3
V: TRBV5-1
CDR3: CASSRGQLTDTQYF
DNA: TGCGCCAGCAGCAGGGGCCAGCTCACAGATACGCAGTATTTT

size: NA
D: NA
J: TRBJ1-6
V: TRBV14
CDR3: CASSSNSNSPLHF
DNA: TGTGCCAGCAGCTCCAACTCAAATTCACCCCTCCACTTT

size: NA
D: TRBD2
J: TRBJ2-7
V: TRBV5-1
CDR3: CASSWDGKIRGGRASYEQYF
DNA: TGCGCCAGCAGCTGGGACGGCAAAATACGGGGCGGGAGGGCCTCCTACGAGCAGTACTTC

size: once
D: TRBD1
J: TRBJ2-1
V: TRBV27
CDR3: CASSLLGPDRVREYNEQFF
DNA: TGTGCCAGCAGTTTATTGGGGCCCGACAGGGTCCGAGAGTACAATGAGCAGTTCTTC

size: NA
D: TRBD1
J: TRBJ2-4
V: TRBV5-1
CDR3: CASSWGTGENIQYF
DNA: TGCGCCAGCAGCTGGGGGACAGGAGAAAACATTCAGTACTTC

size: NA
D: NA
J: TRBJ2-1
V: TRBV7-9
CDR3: CASSPSNAYNEQFF
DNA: TGTGCCAGCAGCCCGTCTAATGCTTACAATGAGCAGTTCTTC

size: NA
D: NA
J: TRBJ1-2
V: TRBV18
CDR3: CASSPQGGDGYTF
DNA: TGTGCCAGCTCACCGCAGGGAGGGGATGGCTACACCTTC